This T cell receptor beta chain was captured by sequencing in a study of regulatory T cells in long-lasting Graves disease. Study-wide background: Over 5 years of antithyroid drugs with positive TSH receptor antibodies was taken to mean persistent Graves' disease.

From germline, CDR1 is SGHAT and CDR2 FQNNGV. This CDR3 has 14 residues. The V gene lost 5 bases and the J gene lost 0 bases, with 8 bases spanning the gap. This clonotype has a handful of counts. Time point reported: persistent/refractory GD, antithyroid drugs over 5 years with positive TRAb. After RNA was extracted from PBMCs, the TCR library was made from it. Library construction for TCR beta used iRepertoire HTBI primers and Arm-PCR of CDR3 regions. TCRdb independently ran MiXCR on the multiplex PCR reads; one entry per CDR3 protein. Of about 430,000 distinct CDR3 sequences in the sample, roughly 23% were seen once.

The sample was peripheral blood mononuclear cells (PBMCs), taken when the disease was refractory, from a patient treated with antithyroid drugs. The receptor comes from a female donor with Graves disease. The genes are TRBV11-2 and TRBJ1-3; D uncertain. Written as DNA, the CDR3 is TGTGCCAGCAGCGAGGCCAACTCTGGAAACACCATATATTTT. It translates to CASSEANSGNTIYF.